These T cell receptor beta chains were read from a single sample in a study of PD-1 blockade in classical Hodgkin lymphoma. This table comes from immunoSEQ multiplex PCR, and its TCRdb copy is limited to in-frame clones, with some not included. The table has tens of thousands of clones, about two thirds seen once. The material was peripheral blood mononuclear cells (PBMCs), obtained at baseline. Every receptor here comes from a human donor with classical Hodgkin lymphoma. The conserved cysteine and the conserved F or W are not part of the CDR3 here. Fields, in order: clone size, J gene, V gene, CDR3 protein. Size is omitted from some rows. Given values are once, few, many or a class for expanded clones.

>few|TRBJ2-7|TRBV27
ASSSSPTGPTYEQY
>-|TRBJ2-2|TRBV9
ASSAGGDTGELF
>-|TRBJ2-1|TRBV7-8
ASSLDAGINEQF
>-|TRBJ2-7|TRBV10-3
ATTRGQGAYEQY
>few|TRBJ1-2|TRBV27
SERWGYT
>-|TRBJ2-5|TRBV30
AWREDRGREETQY
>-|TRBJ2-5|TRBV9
ASSAEGTAGETQY
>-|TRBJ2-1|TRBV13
ASSLGMDREQF
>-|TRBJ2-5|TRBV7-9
ASSPTVQETQY
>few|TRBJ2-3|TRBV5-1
ASSFTHFLTDTQY
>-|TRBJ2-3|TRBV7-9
ASSSRKSAVDTQY
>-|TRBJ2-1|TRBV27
ASGAADPF
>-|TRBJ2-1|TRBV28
ASSLGLAGPVREQF
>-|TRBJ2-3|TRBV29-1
SSRASNTQY
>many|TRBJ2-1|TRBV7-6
ASSLDTGSYNEQF
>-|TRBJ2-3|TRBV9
ASSGDTDTQY
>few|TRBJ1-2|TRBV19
ASSSPGRGHYGYT
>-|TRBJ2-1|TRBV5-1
ASTENYNEQF
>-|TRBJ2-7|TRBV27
ASSRQGGEQY
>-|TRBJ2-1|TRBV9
ASSVGGLAGQMNEQF
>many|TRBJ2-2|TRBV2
ASWGKTDEELF
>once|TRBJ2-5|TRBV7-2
ASSRPPIQETQY
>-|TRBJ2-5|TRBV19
ASSISGYSAQETQY
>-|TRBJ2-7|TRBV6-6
ASNLAGAYEQY
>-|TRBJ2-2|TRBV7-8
ASSLVPGGGTGELF
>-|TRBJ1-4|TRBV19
ASSMGQDSNEKLF
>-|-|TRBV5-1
ASSWDPGQLSYEQY
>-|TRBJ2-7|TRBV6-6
ASGQSYEQY
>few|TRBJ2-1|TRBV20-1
SANNEQF
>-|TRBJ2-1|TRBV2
ASSTPAGASNEQF
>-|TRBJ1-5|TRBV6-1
ASSEGTVSNQPQH
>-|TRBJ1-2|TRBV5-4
ASSSIRSYGYT
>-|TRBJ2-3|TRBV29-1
SALYTDTQY
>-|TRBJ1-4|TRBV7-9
ASSRGQADNEKLF
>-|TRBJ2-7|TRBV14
ASSDPGLAVH
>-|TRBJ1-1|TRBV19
ASSMVGTREGAEAF
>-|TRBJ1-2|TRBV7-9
ASSLPRSYGYT
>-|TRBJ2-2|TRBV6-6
ASSYSIQGTGELF
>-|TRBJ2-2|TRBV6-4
ASSDGETGELF
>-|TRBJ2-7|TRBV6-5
ASSYDFAYEQY
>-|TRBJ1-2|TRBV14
ASSRRTGYRDGYT